This is a list of T cell receptor beta chains from one sample in a study of blood T cell repertoires in COVID-19. Produced via immunoSEQ multiplex PCR; TCRdb's table is partial and in-frame only. The sample contains approximately 270,000 clones, 70% to 90% of which appear only once. Sequencing was performed on peripheral blood. The source is a woman in her seventies with acute or convalescent COVID-19. The CDR3 runs from the conserved cysteine through the conserved F or W. The order of the fields is clone size, V gene, J gene, D gene, CDR3 protein, CDR3 DNA. A D gene is named only where the DNA matches it firmly. Some rows have no size entry. The others give once, few or many, or a class for an expanded clone.

size: few; V: TRBV6-5; J: TRBJ1-1; D: TRBD1; CDR3: CASSHRGMNTEAFF; DNA: TGTGCCAGCAGCCACAGGGGAATGAACACTGAAGCTTTCTTT
size: NA; V: TRBV11-2; J: TRBJ2-7; D: NA; CDR3: CASSSPKGGNFYEQYF; DNA: TGTGCCAGCAGCTCCCCAAAGGGGGGGAACTTTTACGAGCAGTACTTC
size: NA; V: TRBV6-6; J: TRBJ1-5; D: NA; CDR3: CASSYGGPGQPQHF; DNA: TGTGCCAGCAGTTACGGGGGCCCAGGTCAGCCCCAGCATTTT
size: NA; V: TRBV9; J: TRBJ1-2; D: NA; CDR3: CASSVGAGFFDYTF; DNA: TGTGCCAGCAGCGTAGGGGCAGGGTTTTTTGACTACACCTTC
size: NA; V: TRBV5-1; J: TRBJ1-5; D: NA; CDR3: CASSWTVDQPQHF; DNA: TGCGCCAGCAGCTGGACAGTAGACCAGCCCCAGCATTTT
size: once; V: TRBV3-1/TRBV3-2; J: TRBJ1-1; D: TRBD1; CDR3: CASSQDWTGKGAFF; DNA: TGTGCCAGCAGCCAAGATTGGACAGGAAAGGGAGCTTTCTTT
size: NA; V: TRBV3-1/TRBV3-2; J: TRBJ2-7; D: NA; CDR3: CASSQAGEQYF; DNA: TGTGCCAGCAGCCAAGCGGGCGAGCAGTACTTC
size: once; V: TRBV6-5; J: TRBJ1-5; D: NA; CDR3: CASTLRDTSPQHF; DNA: TGTGCCAGCACTCTCCGGGACACCTCCCCCCAGCATTTT
size: NA; V: TRBV10-3; J: TRBJ1-5; D: TRBD1; CDR3: CATRTGPNQPQHF; DNA: TGTGCCACCAGGACAGGCCCCAATCAGCCCCAGCATTTT
size: NA; V: TRBV5-4; J: TRBJ2-5; D: TRBD2; CDR3: CASSAGLAGLQETQYF; DNA: TGTGCCAGCAGCGCGGGACTAGCGGGACTCCAAGAGACCCAGTACTTC
size: once; V: TRBV24-1; J: TRBJ2-1; D: NA; CDR3: CATSDRGSSYNEQFF; DNA: TGTGCCACCAGTGACAGGGGTAGCTCCTACAATGAGCAGTTCTTC
size: NA; V: TRBV6-6; J: TRBJ2-3; D: NA; CDR3: CASSLPLADTQYF; DNA: TGTGCCAGCAGTCTCCCTTTAGCAGATACGCAGTATTTT
size: NA; V: TRBV12-3/TRBV12-4; J: TRBJ1-1; D: NA; CDR3: CASSLIGSTEAFF; DNA: TGTGCCAGCAGTTTGATCGGTAGCACTGAAGCTTTCTTT
size: NA; V: TRBV6-1; J: TRBJ2-2; D: NA; CDR3: CASSEGRRNTGELFF; DNA: TGTGCCAGCAGTGAAGGGAGAAGGAACACCGGGGAGCTGTTTTTT
size: NA; V: TRBV15; J: TRBJ2-3; D: NA; CDR3: CATSAEGATDTQYF; DNA: TGTGCCACCAGCGCAGAAGGGGCCACAGATACGCAGTATTTT
size: NA; V: TRBV5-6; J: TRBJ1-1; D: NA; CDR3: CASSRGAARGSITEAFF; DNA: TGTGCCAGCAGCAGGGGAGCGGCCAGGGGTTCGATCACTGAAGCTTTCTTT
size: NA; V: TRBV5-6; J: TRBJ2-5; D: TRBD1; CDR3: CASSSPTGGETQYF; DNA: TGTGCCAGCAGCTCTCCGACAGGGGGGGAGACCCAGTACTTC
size: NA; V: TRBV11-3; J: TRBJ2-1; D: TRBD2; CDR3: CASSAESGLAGGSLYNEQFF; DNA: TGTGCCAGCAGCGCAGAGAGTGGACTAGCGGGGGGTTCCCTCTACAATGAGCAGTTCTTC
size: few; V: TRBV2; J: TRBJ1-3; D: NA; CDR3: CASRGPTGISGNTIYF; DNA: TGTGCCAGCAGGGGCCCTACAGGGATCTCTGGAAACACCATATATTTT
size: few; V: TRBV7-9; J: TRBJ2-7; D: TRBD2; CDR3: CASSRSGGGEQYF; DNA: TGTGCCAGCAGCCGCAGCGGGGGCGGCGAGCAGTACTTC
size: NA; V: TRBV18; J: TRBJ2-3; D: NA; CDR3: CASSPVAVGGVGADTQYF; DNA: TGTGCCAGCTCACCAGTAGCGGTCGGAGGGGTGGGCGCAGATACGCAGTATTTT
size: NA; V: TRBV30; J: TRBJ1-2; D: NA; CDR3: CAWSDMEGYTF; DNA: TGTGCCTGGAGCGATATGGAGGGCTACACCTTC
size: NA; V: TRBV11-1; J: TRBJ2-7; D: TRBD1; CDR3: CASSPRTGNYEQYF; DNA: TGTGCCAGCAGCCCTAGGACAGGGAACTACGAGCAGTACTTC
size: NA; V: TRBV10-3; J: TRBJ1-1; D: NA; CDR3: CAISESSTEAFF; DNA: TGTGCCATCAGTGAGTCGAGCACTGAAGCTTTCTTT
size: NA; V: TRBV7-9; J: TRBJ1-5; D: TRBD1; CDR3: CASSPTGANQPQHF; DNA: TGTGCCAGCAGCCCCACAGGGGCCAATCAGCCCCAGCATTTT
size: few; V: TRBV25-1; J: TRBJ2-5; D: NA; CDR3: CASSLGRDYQETQYF; DNA: TGTGCCAGCAGCTTAGGCCGGGACTACCAAGAGACCCAGTACTTC
size: NA; V: TRBV19; J: TRBJ2-3; D: NA; CDR3: CASSAAGRTASTDTQYF; DNA: TGTGCCAGTAGCGCCGCAGGACGGACAGCTAGCACAGATACGCAGTATTTT
size: once; V: TRBV2; J: TRBJ2-2; D: TRBD1; CDR3: CASSAGGAGELFF; DNA: TGTGCCAGCAGTGCAGGGGGTGCCGGGGAGCTGTTTTTT
size: NA; V: TRBV9; J: TRBJ1-1; D: NA; CDR3: CASSVGADESEAFF; DNA: TGTGCCAGCAGCGTAGGGGCAGACGAGAGTGAAGCTTTCTTT
size: NA; V: TRBV6-6; J: TRBJ2-7; D: NA; CDR3: CASSYLREGEQYF; DNA: TGTGCCAGCAGTTACCTCAGGGAAGGCGAGCAGTACTTC
size: NA; V: TRBV10-3; J: TRBJ2-7; D: NA; CDR3: CAITDRRTAEQYF; DNA: TGTGCCATCACGGACAGACGGACGGCCGAGCAGTACTTC
size: NA; V: TRBV5-1; J: TRBJ2-6; D: NA; CDR3: CASSLEGAGANVLTF; DNA: TGCGCCAGCAGCTTAGAAGGAGCTGGGGCCAACGTCCTGACTTTC
size: once; V: TRBV2; J: TRBJ1-5; D: NA; CDR3: CASGRGSYQPQHF; DNA: TGTGCCAGCGGGAGGGGCAGCTATCAGCCCCAGCATTTT
size: NA; V: TRBV5-1; J: TRBJ2-3; D: TRBD2; CDR3: CASSLRAQGLAGDTQYF; DNA: TGCGCCAGCAGCTTGAGGGCCCAAGGACTAGCGGGGGATACGCAGTATTTT
size: once; V: TRBV4-1; J: TRBJ1-1; D: NA; CDR3: CASSQDRDTEAFF; DNA: TGCGCCAGCAGCCAAGATCGGGACACTGAAGCTTTCTTT
size: NA; V: TRBV29-1; J: TRBJ1-1; D: NA; CDR3: CSVEAPLQGVTFF; DNA: TGCAGCGTTGAAGCCCCCCTGCAGGGTGTAACTTTCTTT
size: NA; V: TRBV14; J: TRBJ1-1; D: NA; CDR3: CASSQEGRGEAFF; DNA: TGTGCCAGCAGCCAAGAAGGGAGGGGTGAAGCTTTCTTT
size: NA; V: TRBV6-6; J: TRBJ2-1; D: NA; CDR3: CASSYERREQFF; DNA: TGTGCCAGCAGTTACGAGCGGCGGGAGCAGTTCTTC
size: few; V: TRBV4-1; J: TRBJ1-3; D: NA; CDR3: CASSQAGGNTIYF; DNA: TGCGCCAGCAGCCAAGCAGGCGGAAACACCATATATTTT
size: NA; V: TRBV12-3/TRBV12-4; J: TRBJ2-7; D: TRBD1; CDR3: CASSQGATYEQYF; DNA: TGTGCCAGCAGTCAGGGGGCTACCTACGAGCAGTACTTC
size: once; V: TRBV20-1; J: TRBJ1-2; D: TRBD1; CDR3: CSASRTGGRGYGYTF; DNA: TGCAGTGCTAGTCGGACAGGGGGCAGGGGCTATGGCTACACCTTC
size: NA; V: TRBV25-1; J: TRBJ2-5; D: TRBD2; CDR3: CASGRSSGGGQTQYF; DNA: TGTGCCAGCGGGCGCTCGAGCGGGGGGGGACAGACCCAGTACTTC
size: NA; V: TRBV29-1; J: TRBJ1-4; D: TRBD1; CDR3: CSVEDPFGGTGGREKLFF; DNA: TGCAGCGTTGAAGATCCATTCGGGGGGACAGGGGGCCGAGAAAAACTGTTTTTT
size: NA; V: TRBV4-1; J: TRBJ2-2; D: NA; CDR3: CASSQDVVRGELFF; DNA: TGCGCCAGCAGCCAAGATGTGGTGAGGGGGGAGCTGTTTTTT
size: NA; V: TRBV2; J: TRBJ2-5; D: TRBD2; CDR3: CASSDAGGQETQYF; DNA: TGTGCCAGCAGTGATGCGGGGGGCCAAGAGACCCAGTACTTC
size: once; V: TRBV5-1; J: TRBJ2-2; D: NA; CDR3: CASTGRENTGELFF; DNA: TGCGCCAGCACCGGACGGGAAAACACCGGGGAGCTGTTTTTT
size: NA; V: TRBV19; J: TRBJ1-2; D: TRBD1; CDR3: CATKAGGSGYTF; DNA: TGTGCCACTAAAGCAGGGGGCTCTGGCTACACCTTC
size: once; V: TRBV21-1; J: TRBJ1-2; D: NA; CDR3: CASSKTPGATALYGYTF; DNA: TGTGCCAGCAGCAAAACCCCTGGGGCGACGGCCCTCTATGGCTACACCTTC
size: NA; V: TRBV18; J: TRBJ1-2; D: NA; CDR3: CASSPRAGSGGYTF; DNA: TGTGCCAGCTCACCACGTGCGGGGAGCGGCGGCTACACCTTC
size: NA; V: TRBV19; J: TRBJ1-2; D: NA; CDR3: CASSIGAGPGVYGYTF; DNA: TGTGCCAGTAGTATAGGTGCGGGACCCGGGGTTTATGGCTACACCTTC
size: NA; V: TRBV15; J: TRBJ2-1; D: TRBD1; CDR3: CATSTGDSYNEQFF; DNA: TGTGCCACCAGCACCGGGGACAGCTACAATGAGCAGTTCTTC
size: NA; V: TRBV5-1; J: TRBJ2-5; D: NA; CDR3: CASSLSGGRETQYF; DNA: TGCGCCAGCAGCTTGTCAGGGGGGAGAGAGACCCAGTACTTC
size: NA; V: TRBV27; J: TRBJ1-1; D: NA; CDR3: CASSSVWGRGPTEAFF; DNA: TGTGCCAGCAGTAGCGTCTGGGGCAGGGGCCCCACTGAAGCTTTCTTT
size: NA; V: TRBV7-3; J: TRBJ2-7; D: TRBD1; CDR3: CASSLTGGQGAREQYF; DNA: TGTGCCAGCAGCTTAACTGGAGGGCAGGGGGCGCGTGAGCAGTACTTC
size: NA; V: TRBV18; J: TRBJ2-2; D: NA; CDR3: CASSSEGRSNTGELFF; DNA: TGTGCCAGCTCAAGTGAGGGCAGGTCGAACACCGGGGAGCTGTTTTTT
size: NA; V: TRBV6-2/TRBV6-3; J: TRBJ2-1; D: TRBD1; CDR3: CASSWGQGVNEQFF; DNA: TGTGCCAGCAGTTGGGGACAGGGGGTCAATGAGCAGTTCTTC
size: NA; V: TRBV14; J: TRBJ1-5; D: NA; CDR3: CASSPGWASPQHF; DNA: TGTGCCAGCAGCCCTGGCTGGGCGTCCCCCCAGCATTTT
size: few; V: TRBV11-2; J: TRBJ1-5; D: NA; CDR3: CASSLQASNQPQHF; DNA: TGTGCCAGCAGCTTACAGGCTAGCAATCAGCCCCAGCATTTT
size: NA; V: TRBV14; J: TRBJ2-3; D: NA; CDR3: CASSPTGGFGDTQYF; DNA: TGTGCCAGCAGCCCGACCGGCGGCTTCGGAGATACGCAGTATTTT
size: NA; V: TRBV5-1; J: TRBJ2-5; D: TRBD1; CDR3: CASSQGTGTGETQYF; DNA: TGCGCCAGCAGCCAAGGTACCGGGACAGGAGAGACCCAGTACTTC